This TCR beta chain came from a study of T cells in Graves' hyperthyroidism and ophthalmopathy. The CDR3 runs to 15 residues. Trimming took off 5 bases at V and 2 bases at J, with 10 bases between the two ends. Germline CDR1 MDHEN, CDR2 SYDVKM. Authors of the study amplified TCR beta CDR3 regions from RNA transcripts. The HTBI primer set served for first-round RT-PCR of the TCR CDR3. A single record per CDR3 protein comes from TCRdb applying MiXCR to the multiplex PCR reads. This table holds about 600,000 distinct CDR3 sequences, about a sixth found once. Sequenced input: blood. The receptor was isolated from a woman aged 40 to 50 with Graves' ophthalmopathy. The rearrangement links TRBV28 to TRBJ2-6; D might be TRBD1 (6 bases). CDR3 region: CASSPYRAGANVLTF. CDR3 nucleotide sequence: TGTGCCAGCAGTCCTTACAGGGCTGGGGCCAACGTCCTGACTTTC.